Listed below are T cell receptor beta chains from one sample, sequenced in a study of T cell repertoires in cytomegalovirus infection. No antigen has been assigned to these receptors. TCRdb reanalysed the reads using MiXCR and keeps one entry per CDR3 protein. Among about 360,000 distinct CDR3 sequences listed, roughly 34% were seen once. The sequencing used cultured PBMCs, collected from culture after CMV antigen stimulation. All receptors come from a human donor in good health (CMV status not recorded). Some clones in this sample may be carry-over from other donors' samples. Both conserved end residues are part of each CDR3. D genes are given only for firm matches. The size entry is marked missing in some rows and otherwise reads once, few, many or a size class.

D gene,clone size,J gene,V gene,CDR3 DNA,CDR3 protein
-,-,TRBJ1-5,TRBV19,TGTGCCAGTAGTATAGGTTGGGTGTCCAATCAGCCCCAGCATTTT,CASSIGWVSNQPQHF
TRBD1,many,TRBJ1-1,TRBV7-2,TGTGCCAGCAGCTTAGCAGGGGGCGTCGATGAAGCTTTCTTT,CASSLAGGVDEAFF
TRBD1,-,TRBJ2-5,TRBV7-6,TGTGCCAGCAGCTCCAATCGACAGGGGTTCGCCCAGTACTTC,CASSSNRQGFAQYF
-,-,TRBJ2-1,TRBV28,TGTGCCAGCTCGGGAGACCACAATGAGCAGTTCTTC,CASSGDHNEQFF
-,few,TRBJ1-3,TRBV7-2,TGTGCCAGCAGCTTGATCGGGGGAACTGGAAACACCATATATTTT,CASSLIGGTGNTIYF
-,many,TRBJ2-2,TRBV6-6,TGTGCCAGCAGTTCCCAGATAGGGAGCTCTGTATTCACCGGGGAGCTGTTTTTT,CASSSQIGSSVFTGELFF
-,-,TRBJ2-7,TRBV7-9,TGTGCCAGCAGCTTAGTGCCGCCTAGCGAGTTCTACGAGCAGTACTTC,CASSLVPPSEFYEQYF
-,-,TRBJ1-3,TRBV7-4,TGTGCCAGCAGCTCGGAGGACGAGCACTCTGGAAACACCATATATTTT,CASSSEDEHSGNTIYF
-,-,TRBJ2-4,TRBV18,TGTGCCAGCTCACGGACGGTGGACATTCAGTACTTC,CASSRTVDIQYF
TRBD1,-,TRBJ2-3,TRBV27,TGTGCCAGCAGTTTACAGGGGGCGATCACAGATACGCAGTATTTT,CASSLQGAITDTQYF
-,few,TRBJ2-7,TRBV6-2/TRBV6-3,TGTGCCAGCAGTAACGCGGGCGAGCAGTACTTC,CASSNAGEQYF
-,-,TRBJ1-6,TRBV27,TGTGCCAGCACCCCTACAGACTATAATTCACCCCTCCACTTT,CASTPTDYNSPLHF
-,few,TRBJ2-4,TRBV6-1,TGTGCCAGCAGTGAGCGGCAGGGTACCCCGGTTCAGTACTTC,CASSERQGTPVQYF
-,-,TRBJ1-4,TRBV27,TGTGCCAGCAGTTCCATCCCCAGGGGTTCTAATGAAAAACTGTTTTTT,CASSSIPRGSNEKLFF
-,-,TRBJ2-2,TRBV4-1,TGCGCCAGCCGGCGTGCAGTCAGCGGGGAGCTGTTTTTT,CASRRAVSGELFF
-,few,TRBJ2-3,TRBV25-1,TGTGCCAGCAGTGAATTGGGCAGAGGGGCCACAGATACGCAGTATTTT,CASSELGRGATDTQYF
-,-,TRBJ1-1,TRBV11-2,TGTGCCAGCAGCTTCAACTCGGTGGTTGAAGCTTTCTTT,CASSFNSVVEAFF
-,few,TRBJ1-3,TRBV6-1,TGTGCCAGCCAGAAAGCTGGAAACACCATATATTTT,CASQKAGNTIYF